Listed below are T cell receptor beta chains from one sample, sequenced in a study of T cell responses to AZD1222 COVID-19 vaccine. Here immunoSEQ multiplex PCR was the method, and the copy in TCRdb shows in-frame clones only, minus some. The repertoire holds 130,000 to 150,000 clones, with approximately 90% as singletons. Sequences were derived from peripheral blood, sampled on day 0 of AZD1222 vaccination. These receptors came from an adult in good health. The CDR3 runs from the conserved cysteine through the conserved F or W. Each record gives: V gene, J gene, CDR3 protein.

>TRBV5-4|TRBJ1-2
CASSTETGSYGYTF
>TRBV19|TRBJ2-3
CASSQRARTDTQYF
>TRBV5-4|TRBJ2-5
CASSLVGSPPGETQYF
>TRBV6-2/TRBV6-3|TRBJ1-2
CASSYSNADMKISGYTF
>TRBV2|TRBJ2-2
CASGGRAGELFF
>TRBV5-8|TRBJ1-3
CASSLDGDSGNTIYF
>TRBV7-9|TRBJ2-1
CASSLVLGDGPGFF
>TRBV5-4|TRBJ1-2
CASSSLGQARYGYTF
>TRBV12-3/TRBV12-4|TRBJ2-2
CASSLGGGELFF
>TRBV19|TRBJ2-5
CASSIARGPGETQYF
>TRBV27|TRBJ2-1
CASSLFGYNEQFF
>TRBV19|TRBJ1-5
CASSIDLFWDRASNQPQHF
>TRBV2|TRBJ1-2
CASSKRQGEVGYTF
>TRBV18|TRBJ2-7
CASSPTTNTYEQYF
>TRBV13|TRBJ2-1
CASSPRTINEQFF
>TRBV27|TRBJ1-6
CASSLKATGNSPLHF
>TRBV6-2/TRBV6-3|TRBJ1-6
CASSYPGTRDGTLHF
>TRBV5-1|TRBJ2-5
CASSPRPEAAYQETQYF
>TRBV7-9|TRBJ2-7
CASSLGGRGVSYEQYF
>TRBV5-5|TRBJ2-7
CASSLGWRVPSYEQYF
>TRBV4-2|TRBJ2-7
CASSQSLAGGTEQYF
>TRBV12-3/TRBV12-4|TRBJ2-2
CASSSPFFGELFF
>TRBV19|TRBJ2-1
CASSQGARGYNEQFF
>TRBV7-3|TRBJ2-7
CASSTGLAGAEQYF
>TRBV7-9|TRBJ1-2
CASSYGAGYTF
>TRBV9|TRBJ2-7
CASSTRGQPSYEQYF
>TRBV4-2|TRBJ2-1
CASSQGTSGSYNEQFF
>TRBV12-3/TRBV12-4|TRBJ2-5
CASSSTGPETQYF
>TRBV27|TRBJ1-1
CASRSGGPNTEAFF
>TRBV27|TRBJ2-1
CASSSRSLANEQFF
>TRBV6-5|TRBJ2-5
CASSYRGYWETQYF
>TRBV27|TRBJ1-1
CASLRQGGSTEAFF
>TRBV7-7|TRBJ1-6
CASSFTDRSPLHF
>TRBV7-2|TRBJ2-5
CASSLFGQGDETQYF
>TRBV2|TRBJ1-1
CASAGSEAFF
>TRBV6-5|TRBJ1-5
CASRGNQPQHF